This T cell receptor beta chain stems from a study of breast tumors, draining lymph nodes, adjacent tissues. This clonotype has ten or more counts. Its matching antigen is unknown. The junction does not match germline at one end; this may be a read error. General study points: Tumor T cell lymph node origin was a supported hypothesis, not proven. Compared with lymph nodes, tumors were less diverse; compared with nontumor tissue, more.

The CDR3 loop spans 14 amino acids. Germline CDR1 and CDR2: GTSNPN and SVGIG (reference sequence). Samples came from axillary lymph nodes draining the breast cancer. MiXCR, run by TCRdb on the multiplex PCR reads, gives a single entry per CDR3 protein. The sample yields some 150,000 distinct CDR3 sequences, 33% seen once. The sequence came from a female donor with breast cancer. Some clones in this sample may be carry-over from other donors' samples. The chain is built from TRBV30 and TRBJ2-2; possible D gene TRBD2, 5 bases. Specimen: axillary lymph node tissue. This CDR3 is CAWSVSEYTGKLFF. In DNA form, the CDR3 reads TGTGCCTGGAGTGTCTCAGAGTACACCGGGAAGCTGTTTTTT.